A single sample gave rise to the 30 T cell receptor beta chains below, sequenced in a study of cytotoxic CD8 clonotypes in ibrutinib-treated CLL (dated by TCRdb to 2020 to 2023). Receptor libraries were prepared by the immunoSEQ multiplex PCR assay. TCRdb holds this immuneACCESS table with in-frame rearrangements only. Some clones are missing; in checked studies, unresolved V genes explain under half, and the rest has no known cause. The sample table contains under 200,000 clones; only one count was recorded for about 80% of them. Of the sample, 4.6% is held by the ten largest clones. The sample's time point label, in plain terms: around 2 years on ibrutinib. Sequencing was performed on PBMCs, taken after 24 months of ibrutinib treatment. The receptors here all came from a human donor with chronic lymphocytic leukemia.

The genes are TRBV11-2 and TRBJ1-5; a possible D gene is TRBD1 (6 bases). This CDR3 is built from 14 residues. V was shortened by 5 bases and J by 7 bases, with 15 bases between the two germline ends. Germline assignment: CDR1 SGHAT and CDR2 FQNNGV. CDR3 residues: CASSLAGVGQPQHF. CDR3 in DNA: TGTGCCAGCAGCCTAGCAGGGGTCGGGCAGCCCCAGCATTTT.

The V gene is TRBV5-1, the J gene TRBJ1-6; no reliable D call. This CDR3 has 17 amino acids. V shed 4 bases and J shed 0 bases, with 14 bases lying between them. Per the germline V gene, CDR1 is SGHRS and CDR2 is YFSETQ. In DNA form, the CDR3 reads TGCGCCAGCAGCCCCAATCACGGGAGCTCCTATAATTCACCCCTCCACTTT. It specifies CASSPNHGSSYNSPLHF.

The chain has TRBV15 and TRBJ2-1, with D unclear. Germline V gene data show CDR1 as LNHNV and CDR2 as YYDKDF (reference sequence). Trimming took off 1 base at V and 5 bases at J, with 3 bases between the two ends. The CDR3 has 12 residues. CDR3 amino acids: CATSRAHNEQFF. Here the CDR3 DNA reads TGTGCCACCAGCAGAGCCCACAATGAGCAGTTCTTC.

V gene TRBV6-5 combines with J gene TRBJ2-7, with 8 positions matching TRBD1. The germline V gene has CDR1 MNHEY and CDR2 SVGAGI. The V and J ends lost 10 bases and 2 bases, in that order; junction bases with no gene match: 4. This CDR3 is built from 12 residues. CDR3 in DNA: TGTGCCACACAGGGGGACCCCTACGAGCAGTACTTC. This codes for CATQGDPYEQYF.

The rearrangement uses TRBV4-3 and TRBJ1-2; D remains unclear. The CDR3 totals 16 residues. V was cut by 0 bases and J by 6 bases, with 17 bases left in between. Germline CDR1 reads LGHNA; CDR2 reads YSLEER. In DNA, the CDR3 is TGCGCCAGCAGCCAAGATCGGACCAGAGGGTATGATGGCTACACCTTC. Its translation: CASSQDRTRGYDGYTF.

As DNA, the CDR3 is TGTGCCAGCAGCCTCGGGGGGTATCAGCCCCAGCATTTT. This translates into CASSLGGYQPQHF. This chain uses TRBV7-8 with TRBJ1-5; weak D call: TRBD1 (5 bases). Germline CDR1 and CDR2: SGHVS and FQNEAQ. The ends were cut back, 5 bases at V and 5 bases at J, with 10 bases in the middle. This CDR3 has 13 amino acids.

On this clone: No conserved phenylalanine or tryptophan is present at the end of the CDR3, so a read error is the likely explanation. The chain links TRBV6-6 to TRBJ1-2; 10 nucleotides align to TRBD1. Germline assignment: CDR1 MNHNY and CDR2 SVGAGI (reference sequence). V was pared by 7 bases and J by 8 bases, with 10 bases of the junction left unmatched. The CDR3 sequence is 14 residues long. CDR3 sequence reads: CASNPGQGSGGYTL. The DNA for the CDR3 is TGTGCCAGCAATCCGGGACAGGGGTCAGGCGGCTACACCCTC.

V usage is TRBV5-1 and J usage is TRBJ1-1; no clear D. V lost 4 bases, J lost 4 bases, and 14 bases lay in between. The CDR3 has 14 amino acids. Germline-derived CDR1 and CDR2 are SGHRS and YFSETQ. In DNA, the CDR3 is TGCGCCAGCAGCCTTGGGTGGCCGGGCACTGAAGCTTTCTTT. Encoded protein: CASSLGWPGTEAFF.

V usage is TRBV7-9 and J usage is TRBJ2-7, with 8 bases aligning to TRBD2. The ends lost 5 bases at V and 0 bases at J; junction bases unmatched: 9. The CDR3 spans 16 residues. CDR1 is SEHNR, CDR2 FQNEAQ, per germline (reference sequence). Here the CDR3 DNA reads TGTGCCAGCAGCACCCCTGAGCGGGAGTCCTCCTACGAGCAGTACTTC. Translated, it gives CASSTPERESSYEQYF.

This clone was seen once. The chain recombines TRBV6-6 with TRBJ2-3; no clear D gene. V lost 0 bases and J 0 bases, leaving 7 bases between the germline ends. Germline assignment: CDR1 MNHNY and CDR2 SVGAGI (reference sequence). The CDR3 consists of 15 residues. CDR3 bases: TGTGCCAGCAGTTACTCGCGAGAGAGCACAGATACGCAGTATTTT. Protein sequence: CASSYSRESTDTQYF.

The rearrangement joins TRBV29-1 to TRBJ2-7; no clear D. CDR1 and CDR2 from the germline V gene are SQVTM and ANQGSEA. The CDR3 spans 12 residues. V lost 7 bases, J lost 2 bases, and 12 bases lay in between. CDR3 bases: TGCAGCGGAGGCGACCTTACCTACGAGCAGTACTTC. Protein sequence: CSGGDLTYEQYF.

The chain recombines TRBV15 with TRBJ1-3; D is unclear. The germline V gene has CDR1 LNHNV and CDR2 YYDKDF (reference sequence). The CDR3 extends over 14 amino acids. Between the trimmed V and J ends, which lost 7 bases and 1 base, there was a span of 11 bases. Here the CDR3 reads CATKRTESGNTIYF. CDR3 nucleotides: TGTGCCACCAAACGGACGGAATCTGGAAACACCATATATTTT.

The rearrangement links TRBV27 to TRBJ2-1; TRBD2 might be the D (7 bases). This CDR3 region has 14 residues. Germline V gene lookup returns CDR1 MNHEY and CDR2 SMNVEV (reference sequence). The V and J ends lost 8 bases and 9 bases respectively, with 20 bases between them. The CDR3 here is CASSLSEGGREQFF. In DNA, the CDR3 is TGTGCCAGCTCCCTCTCGGAGGGGGGGCGTGAGCAGTTCTTC.

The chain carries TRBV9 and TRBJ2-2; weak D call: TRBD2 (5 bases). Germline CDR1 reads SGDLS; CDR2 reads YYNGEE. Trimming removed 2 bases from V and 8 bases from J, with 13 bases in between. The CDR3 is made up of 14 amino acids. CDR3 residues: CASSVGGPLGELFF. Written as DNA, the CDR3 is TGTGCCAGCAGCGTCGGAGGACCTTTAGGGGAGCTGTTTTTT.

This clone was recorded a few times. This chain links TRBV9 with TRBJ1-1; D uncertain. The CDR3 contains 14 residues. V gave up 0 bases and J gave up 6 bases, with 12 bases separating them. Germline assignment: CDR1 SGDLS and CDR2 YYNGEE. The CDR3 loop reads CASSVGPVLPEAFF. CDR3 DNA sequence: TGTGCCAGCAGCGTAGGACCGGTACTCCCTGAAGCTTTCTTT.

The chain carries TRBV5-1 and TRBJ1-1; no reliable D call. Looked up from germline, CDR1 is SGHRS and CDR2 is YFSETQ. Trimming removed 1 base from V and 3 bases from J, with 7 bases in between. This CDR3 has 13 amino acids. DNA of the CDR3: TGCGCCAGCAGCTTGATAGCGGACACTGAAGCTTTCTTT. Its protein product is CASSLIADTEAFF.

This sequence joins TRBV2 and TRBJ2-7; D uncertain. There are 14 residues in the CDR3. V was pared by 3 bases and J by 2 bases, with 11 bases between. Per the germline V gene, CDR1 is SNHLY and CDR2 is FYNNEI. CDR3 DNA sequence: TGTGCCAGCAGTGAGACGTGGGCTACCTACGAGCAGTACTTC. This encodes CASSETWATYEQYF.

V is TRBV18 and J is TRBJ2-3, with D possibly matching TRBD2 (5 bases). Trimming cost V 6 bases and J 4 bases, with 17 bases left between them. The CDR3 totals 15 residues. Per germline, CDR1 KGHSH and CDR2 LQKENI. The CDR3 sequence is CASSPRGYVSDTQYF. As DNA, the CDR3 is TGTGCCAGCTCCCCCCGCGGGTATGTTTCAGATACGCAGTATTTT.

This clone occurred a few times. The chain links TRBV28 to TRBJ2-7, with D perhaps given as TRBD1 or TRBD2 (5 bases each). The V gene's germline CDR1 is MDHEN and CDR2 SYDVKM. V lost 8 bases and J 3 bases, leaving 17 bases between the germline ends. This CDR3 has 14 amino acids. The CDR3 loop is CASSRGDARYEQYF. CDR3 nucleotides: TGTGCCAGCTCCCGAGGGGACGCGCGCTACGAGCAGTACTTC.

Written as DNA, the CDR3 is TGTGCCAGCTCACCTGAGGCAGGGGGCCCCTACGAGCAGTACTTC. Translation: CASSPEAGGPYEQYF. The chain has TRBV18 and TRBJ2-7, with 8 nucleotides matching TRBD1. CDR3 length equals 15 residues. V shed 3 bases and J 2 bases; nucleotides not matched to a gene: 6. The germline V gene encodes CDR1 KGHSH and CDR2 LQKENI.

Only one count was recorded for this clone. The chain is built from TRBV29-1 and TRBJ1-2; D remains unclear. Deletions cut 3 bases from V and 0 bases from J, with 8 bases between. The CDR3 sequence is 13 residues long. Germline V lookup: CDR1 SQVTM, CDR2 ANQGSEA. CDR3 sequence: CSVEALSNYGYTF. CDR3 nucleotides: TGCAGCGTTGAGGCCCTGTCTAACTATGGCTACACCTTC.

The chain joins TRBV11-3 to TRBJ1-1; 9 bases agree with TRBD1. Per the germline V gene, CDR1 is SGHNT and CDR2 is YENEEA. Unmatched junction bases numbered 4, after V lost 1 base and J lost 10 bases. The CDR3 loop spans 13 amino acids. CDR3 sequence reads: CASSLGTGATAFF. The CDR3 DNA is TGTGCCAGCAGCTTAGGGACAGGGGCAACAGCTTTCTTT.

The CDR3 nucleotides are TGTGCCAGCAGCCCATTTAGCGGGGGTCACTTCGAGCAGTACTTC. Its protein product is CASSPFSGGHFEQYF. The chain uses TRBV6-5 and TRBJ2-7; 9 nucleotides align to TRBD2. This CDR3 contains 15 residues. Germline loops: CDR1 MNHEY, CDR2 SVGAGI. Trimming cost V 6 bases and J 6 bases; bases outside gene matches: 12.

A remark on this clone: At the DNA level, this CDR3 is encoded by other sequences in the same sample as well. The CDR3 is CSARPAYEQYF. The DNA of the CDR3 is TGCAGTGCTAGGCCCGCGTACGAGCAGTACTTC. The J gene is TRBJ2-7, the V gene TRBV20-1, with no clear D. The V end lost 3 bases, the J end lost 4 bases, and 7 bases lay between the germline ends. This CDR3 is built from 11 residues. Germline CDR1 is DFQATT and CDR2 is SNEGSKA (reference sequence).

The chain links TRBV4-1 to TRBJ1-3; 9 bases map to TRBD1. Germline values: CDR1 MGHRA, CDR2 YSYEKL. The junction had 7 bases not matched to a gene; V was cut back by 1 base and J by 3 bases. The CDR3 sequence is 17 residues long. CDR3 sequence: CASSQVRQGGVGNTIYF. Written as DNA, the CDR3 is TGCGCCAGCAGCCAAGTCCGACAGGGGGGTGTTGGAAACACCATATATTTT.

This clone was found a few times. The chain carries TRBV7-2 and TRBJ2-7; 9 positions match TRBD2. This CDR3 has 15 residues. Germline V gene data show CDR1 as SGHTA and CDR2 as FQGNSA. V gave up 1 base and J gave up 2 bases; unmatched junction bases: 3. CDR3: CASSLGASGAYEQYF. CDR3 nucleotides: TGTGCCAGCAGCTTAGGGGCTAGCGGGGCCTACGAGCAGTACTTC.

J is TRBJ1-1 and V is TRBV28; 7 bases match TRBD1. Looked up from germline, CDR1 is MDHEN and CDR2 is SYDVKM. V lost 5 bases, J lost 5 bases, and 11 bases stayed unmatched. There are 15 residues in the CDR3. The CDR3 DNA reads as TGTGCCAGCAGTGTGCGACAGGGATCTAAGACTGAAGCTTTCTTT. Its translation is CASSVRQGSKTEAFF.

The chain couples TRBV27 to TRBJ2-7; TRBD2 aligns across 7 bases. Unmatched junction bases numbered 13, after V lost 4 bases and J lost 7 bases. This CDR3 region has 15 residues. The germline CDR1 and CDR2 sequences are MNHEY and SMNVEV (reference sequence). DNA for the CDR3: TGTGCCAGCAGTTGGGAGGGACGTCTATTGGGAGAGCAGTACTTC. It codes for CASSWEGRLLGEQYF.

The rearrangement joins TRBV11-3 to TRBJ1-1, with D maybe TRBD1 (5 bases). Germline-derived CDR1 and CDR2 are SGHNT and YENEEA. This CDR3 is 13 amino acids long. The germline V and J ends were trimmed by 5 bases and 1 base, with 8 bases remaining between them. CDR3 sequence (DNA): TGTGCCAGCAGCAGGGGTGAGAACACTGAAGCTTTCTTT. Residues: CASSRGENTEAFF.

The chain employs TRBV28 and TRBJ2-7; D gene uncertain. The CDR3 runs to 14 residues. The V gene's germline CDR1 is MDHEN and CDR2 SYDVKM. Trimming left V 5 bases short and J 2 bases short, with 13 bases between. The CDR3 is CASSTYRPPYEQYF. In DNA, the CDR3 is TGTGCCAGCAGTACTTACAGACCACCCTACGAGCAGTACTTC.